The rows below give T cell receptor beta chains drawn from one sample of a study of cytomegalovirus exposure and HLA in healthy donors. Measured with immunoSEQ multiplex PCR; TCRdb has only the in-frame clones, and not every one. The data show about 140,000 clones, with approximately 80% seen just once and 8.8% held by the top ten. Source material: PBMCs. These receptors were taken from a woman aged 45 to 65 in good health and CMV-seropositive. CDR3s include the opening cysteine and the closing phenylalanine or tryptophan. D genes are given only for firm matches. Clone size, where shown, is once, few, many, or a class for clones that have expanded.

TRBV7-2,few,-,TRBJ1-4,CASSPRGRTNEKLFF,TGTGCCAGCAGCCCCAGGGGAAGGACTAATGAAAAACTGTTTTTT
TRBV7-9,-,-,TRBJ2-3,CASSLYRGLDSTDTQYF,TGTGCCAGCAGCCTGTACAGGGGACTTGACTCCACAGATACGCAGTATTTT
TRBV6-5,-,-,TRBJ2-3,CASSYGLARSDTQYF,TGTGCCAGCAGTTACGGGCTAGCGAGGTCAGATACGCAGTATTTT
TRBV9,-,-,TRBJ2-5,CASSTRTGLQETQYF,TGTGCCAGCAGCACCCGAACAGGGCTCCAAGAGACCCAGTACTTC
TRBV5-4,few,-,TRBJ1-1,CASSSTQTGGAFF,TGTGCCAGCAGCTCCACACAGACAGGTGGAGCTTTCTTT
TRBV7-3,few,TRBD1,TRBJ2-7,CASSRQGASGEQYF,TGTGCCAGCAGCCGACAGGGGGCTTCGGGGGAGCAGTACTTC
TRBV25-1,many,TRBD1,TRBJ1-2,CASSERTGANYGYTF,TGTGCCAGCAGTGAACGGACAGGGGCAAACTATGGCTACACCTTC
TRBV10-3,-,-,TRBJ2-7,CAISGGPRDSYEQYF,TGTGCCATCAGTGGGGGGCCAAGAGACTCCTACGAGCAGTACTTC
TRBV13,-,-,TRBJ2-5,CASSKEGVTKTQYF,TGTGCCAGCAGCAAAGAAGGGGTGACAAAGACCCAGTACTTC
TRBV30,-,TRBD1,TRBJ2-2,CAWKGDRVTGELFF,TGTGCCTGGAAAGGGGACAGGGTTACCGGGGAGCTGTTTTTT
TRBV6-5,few,-,TRBJ2-4,CAVRGAKNIQYF,TGTGCCGTTCGAGGGGCCAAAAACATTCAGTACTTC
TRBV19,-,TRBD2,TRBJ2-3,CASSFQRTSGADTQYF,TGTGCCAGTAGTTTCCAACGGACTAGCGGGGCAGATACGCAGTATTTT
TRBV10-2,few,TRBD2,TRBJ2-1,CASSDQRGGPLYKSEQFF,TGCGCCAGCAGTGACCAGCGGGGGGGCCCCCTCTATAAAAGTGAGCAGTTCTTC
TRBV5-6,-,TRBD1,TRBJ1-6,CASSWTGGGWPYNSPLHF,TGTGCCAGCAGCTGGACAGGGGGAGGATGGCCCTATAATTCACCCCTCCACTTT
TRBV5-1,-,-,TRBJ2-2,CASSPGHRPGELFF,TGCGCCAGCAGCCCAGGACACCGCCCCGGGGAGCTGTTTTTT
TRBV28,-,-,TRBJ1-2,CASEVSRAPNYGYTF,TGTGCCAGTGAAGTGTCCAGGGCACCTAACTATGGCTACACCTTC
TRBV7-3,-,-,TRBJ2-3,CASSSRVGVWSDTDTQYF,TGTGCCAGCAGTTCGAGGGTTGGTGTGTGGTCCGACACAGATACGCAGTATTTT
TRBV7-9,-,-,TRBJ1-1,CASLETGNTEAFF,TGTGCCAGCTTGGAGACCGGGAACACTGAAGCTTTCTTT
TRBV7-9,-,-,TRBJ1-3,CASSLASTVSGNTIYF,TGTGCCAGCAGCTTAGCTTCCACAGTCTCTGGAAACACCATATATTTT
TRBV5-1,-,-,TRBJ1-4,CASSLASVNEKLFF,TGCGCCAGCAGCTTGGCCAGCGTTAATGAAAAACTGTTTTTT
TRBV7-9,-,TRBD1,TRBJ1-1,CASSQGGEAFF,TGTGCCAGCAGCCAGGGGGGTGAAGCTTTCTTT
TRBV7-6,-,TRBD2,TRBJ2-3,CASSLPTSGGDSTDTQYF,TGTGCCAGCAGCTTGCCGACTAGCGGGGGGGATAGCACAGATACGCAGTATTTT
TRBV4-1,-,TRBD1,TRBJ2-7,CASSHDRGPYEQYF,TGCGCCAGCAGCCACGACAGGGGGCCCTACGAGCAGTACTTC
TRBV28,-,TRBD1,TRBJ1-1,CASRRDRGRLNTEAFF,TGTGCCAGCAGACGGGACAGGGGGAGACTGAACACTGAAGCTTTCTTT
TRBV27,-,-,TRBJ2-1,CASSPPPGETYNEQFF,TGTGCCAGCAGTCCCCCCCCGGGGGAGACCTACAATGAGCAGTTCTTC
TRBV5-6,few,-,TRBJ2-5,CASSLAPGTRETQYF,TGTGCCAGCAGCTTGGCGCCGGGTACGAGAGAGACCCAGTACTTC
TRBV6-4,once,TRBD2,TRBJ2-2,CASSDIGGEKTGELFF,TGTGCCAGCAGTGACATCGGGGGGGAAAAGACCGGGGAGCTGTTTTTT
TRBV6-5,-,-,TRBJ2-3,CASRSPGVVTDTQYF,TGTGCCAGCAGATCCCCGGGGGTTGTGACAGATACGCAGTATTTT
TRBV30,-,TRBD1,TRBJ1-2,CAWRTGGAYGYTF,TGTGCCTGGAGGACAGGGGGCGCCTATGGCTACACCTTC
TRBV10-1,-,-,TRBJ1-5,CANPGDQPQHF,TGCGCCAATCCAGGGGATCAGCCCCAGCATTTT
TRBV7-2,-,-,TRBJ1-2,CASSPEGLGYTF,TGTGCCAGCAGCCCAGAGGGCCTTGGCTACACCTTC
TRBV4-3,-,-,TRBJ2-4,CASSQERMSIQYF,TGCGCCAGCAGCCAAGAAAGAATGAGCATTCAGTACTTC
TRBV7-9,-,TRBD1,TRBJ1-1,CASSLGTGRNSRAFF,TGTGCCAGCAGCTTAGGGACAGGGAGAAATAGTAGGGCTTTCTTT
TRBV18,-,TRBD2,TRBJ2-3,CASSPLLSGVTDTQYF,TGTGCCAGCTCACCCCTACTTAGCGGGGTCACAGATACGCAGTATTTT
TRBV6-1,-,-,TRBJ1-1,CASSDQIHTEAFF,TGTGCCAGCAGTGATCAGATTCACACTGAAGCTTTCTTT
TRBV7-6,-,TRBD2,TRBJ2-2,CASSWGGTGELFF,TGTGCCAGCAGCTGGGGGGGCACCGGGGAGCTGTTTTTT
TRBV5-6,few,-,TRBJ1-1,CASSLGGRLMNTEAFF,TGTGCCAGCAGCTTGGGCGGTCGGCTTATGAACACTGAAGCTTTCTTT
TRBV2,once,TRBD2,TRBJ2-5,CASSVRAGAETQYF,TGTGCCAGCAGTGTTCGAGCGGGGGCGGAGACCCAGTACTTC
TRBV27,-,TRBD2,TRBJ2-1,CASSLFSGRGGNNEQFF,TGTGCCAGCAGTTTGTTTAGTGGGCGGGGGGGCAACAATGAGCAGTTCTTC
TRBV9,-,-,TRBJ1-1,CASSPGQSPMNTEAFF,TGTGCCAGCAGCCCAGGACAGTCACCCATGAACACTGAAGCTTTCTTT
TRBV5-1,few,-,TRBJ1-4,CASSFPGTNEKLFF,TGCGCCAGCAGCTTTCCGGGGACTAATGAAAAACTGTTTTTT
TRBV5-1,few,TRBD1,TRBJ1-2,CASSLALGQSYGYTF,TGCGCCAGCAGCTTGGCCCTGGGACAGTCCTATGGCTACACCTTC
TRBV6-5,-,-,TRBJ2-5,CASSPASVQETQYF,TGTGCCAGCAGTCCGGCTAGCGTACAAGAGACCCAGTACTTC
TRBV30,-,TRBD1,TRBJ1-5,CAWSVTGTDNQPQHF,TGTGCCTGGAGTGTCACAGGGACAGATAATCAGCCCCAGCATTTT
TRBV5-4,-,-,TRBJ1-5,CASSAGPGSNQPQHF,TGTGCCAGCAGCGCGGGACCTGGGAGCAATCAGCCCCAGCATTTT
TRBV7-9,-,-,TRBJ2-3,CASSSTRRFTDTQYF,TGTGCCAGCAGCTCGACTAGGAGGTTTACAGATACGCAGTATTTT
TRBV28,-,TRBD1,TRBJ1-1,CASRLLTGGSDTEAFF,TGTGCCAGCAGGCTATTGACAGGGGGCTCCGATACTGAAGCTTTCTTT
TRBV5-1,-,TRBD1,TRBJ2-7,CASSSGTGAGEQYF,TGCGCCAGCAGCTCCGGGACAGGGGCGGGAGAGCAGTACTTC
TRBV7-9,-,-,TRBJ1-6,CASSLAGLSPLHF,TGTGCCAGCAGCTTAGCGGGGCTATCACCCCTCCACTTT